This TCR beta chain emerged from a study of identical twins. Among all donors, each was a healthy Caucasian. From the 5' RACE reads, TCRdb called clonotypes with MiXCR, one entry per CDR3 protein. The data hold 1.5 million to 2 million distinct CDR3 sequences, with around a third observed a single time. This CDR3 has 13 amino acids. Between the trimmed V and J ends, which lost 7 bases and 9 bases, there was a span of 13 bases. Germline values: CDR1 SEHNR, CDR2 FQNEAQ (reference sequence). As for this clonotype: Its specificity is not known.

Study outcomes and limitations: Modelling approaches yielded underestimates of out-of-frame TCR alpha sharing between monozygotic twins. Abundant beta clonotypes from cord blood bore fewer insertions; memory repertoires lacked this pattern.

The specimen sequenced was cord blood. The sequence derives from a newborn girl in good health. The rearrangement links TRBV7-9 to TRBJ1-6; a possible D gene is TRBD1 (5 bases). CDR3 nucleotide sequence: TGTGCCAGCACCCCGGGGACCCTTTCACCCCTCCACTTT. This translates into CASTPGTLSPLHF.